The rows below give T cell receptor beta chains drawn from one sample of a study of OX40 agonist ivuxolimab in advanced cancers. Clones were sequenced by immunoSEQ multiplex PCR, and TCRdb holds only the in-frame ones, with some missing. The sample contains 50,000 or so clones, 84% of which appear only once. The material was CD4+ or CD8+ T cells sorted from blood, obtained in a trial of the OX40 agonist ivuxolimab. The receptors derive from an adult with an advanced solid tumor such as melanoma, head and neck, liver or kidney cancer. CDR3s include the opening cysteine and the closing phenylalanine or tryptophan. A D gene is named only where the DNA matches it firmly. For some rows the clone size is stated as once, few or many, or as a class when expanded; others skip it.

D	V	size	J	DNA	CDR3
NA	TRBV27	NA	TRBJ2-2	TGTGCCAGCAGTTCGGAGAACACCGGGGAGCTGTTTTTT	CASSSENTGELFF
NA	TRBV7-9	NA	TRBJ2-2	TGTGCCAGCAGCTTAGCTGGACAAGGCGGGGAGCTGTTTTTT	CASSLAGQGGELFF
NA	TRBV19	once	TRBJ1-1	TGTGCCAGTAGTTTTGGACCGAAGAACACTGAAGCTTTCTTT	CASSFGPKNTEAFF
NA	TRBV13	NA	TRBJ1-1	TGTGCCAGCAGCTTGGGGCTGGGGATGAACACTGAAGCTTTCTTT	CASSLGLGMNTEAFF
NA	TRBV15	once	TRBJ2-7	TGTGCCACCAGCAGAACAGGGTCCTACGAGCAGTACTTC	CATSRTGSYEQYF
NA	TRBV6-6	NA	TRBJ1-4	TGTGCCAGCAGTTATCGGGGAGCAACTAATGAAAAACTGTTTTTT	CASSYRGATNEKLFF
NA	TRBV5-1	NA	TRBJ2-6	TGCGCCAGCAGCTTGGCCGGAGACTCTGGGGCCAACGTCCTGACTTTC	CASSLAGDSGANVLTF
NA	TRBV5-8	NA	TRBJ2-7	TGTGCCAGCAGCTTGATAATGGGCAGGACATCCTACGAGCAGTACTTC	CASSLIMGRTSYEQYF
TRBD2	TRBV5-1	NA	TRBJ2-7	TGCGCCAGCAGCCGGGAGGGGGTGGAGCAGTACTTC	CASSREGVEQYF
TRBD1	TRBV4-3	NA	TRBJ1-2	TGCGCCAGCAGCCAGGGAACAGGGGGGTATGGCTACACCTTC	CASSQGTGGYGYTF
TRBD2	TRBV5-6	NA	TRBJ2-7	TGTGCCAGCAGCTACGGGACTATTTACGAGCAGTACTTC	CASSYGTIYEQYF
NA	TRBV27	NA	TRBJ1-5	TGTGCCAGCAGTTCTGCCCCCGGGACAAGCCTCAATCAGCCCCAGCATTTT	CASSSAPGTSLNQPQHF
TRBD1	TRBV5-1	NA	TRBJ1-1	TGCGCCAGCAGCTTGGTGGGGACAGGGGGCACTGAAGCTTTCTTT	CASSLVGTGGTEAFF
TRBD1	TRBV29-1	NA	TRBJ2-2	TGCAGCGTTACTGGGACAGCGAACACCGGGGAGCTGTTTTTT	CSVTGTANTGELFF
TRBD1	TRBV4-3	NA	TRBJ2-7	TGCGCCAGCAGCCAAGTGCAGGGGGAGACCTACGAGCAGTACTTC	CASSQVQGETYEQYF
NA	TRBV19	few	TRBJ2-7	TGTGCCAGTAGTGTAACCGGGACGGTGGAGCAGTACTTC	CASSVTGTVEQYF
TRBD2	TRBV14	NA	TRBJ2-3	TGTGCCAGCAGCCACGGCCCATGGACTAGCGGCAACACAGATACGCAGTATTTT	CASSHGPWTSGNTDTQYF
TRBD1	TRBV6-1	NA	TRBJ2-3	TGTGCCAGCAGCCGGGGACAGGGGGCCGATACGCAGTATTTT	CASSRGQGADTQYF
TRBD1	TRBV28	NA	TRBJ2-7	TGTGCCAGCAGACTAATCCCCGGGACAGGGACTCACGAGCAGTACTTC	CASRLIPGTGTHEQYF
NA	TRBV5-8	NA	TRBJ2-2	TGTGCCAGCAGCCCGGACGCCAACACCGGGGAGCTGTTTTTT	CASSPDANTGELFF
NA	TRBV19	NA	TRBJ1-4	TGTGCCAGTAGTATAAGTGAAAAACTGTTTTTT	CASSISEKLFF
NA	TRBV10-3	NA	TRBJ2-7	TGTGCCATCAGTGGGACTACCTACGAGCAGTACTTC	CAISGTTYEQYF
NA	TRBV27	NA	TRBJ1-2	TGTGCCAGCAGTTCGACAGGAGTGCCTAACTATGGCTACACCTTC	CASSSTGVPNYGYTF
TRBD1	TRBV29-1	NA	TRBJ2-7	TGCAGCGTAGCCCCCCAAGGGACAGGCCAATCCTACGAGCAGTACTTC	CSVAPQGTGQSYEQYF
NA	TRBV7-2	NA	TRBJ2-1	TGTGCCAGCAGCCTGGGGCCCCTTCGTGAGCAGTTCTTC	CASSLGPLREQFF
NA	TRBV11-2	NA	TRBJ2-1	TGTGCCAGCAGCGGGGAGGACACCTCCTACAATGAGCAGTTCTTC	CASSGEDTSYNEQFF
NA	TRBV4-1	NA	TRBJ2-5	TGCGCCAGCAGCCAAGGGGCGGAGAGGGAGACCCAGTACTTC	CASSQGAERETQYF
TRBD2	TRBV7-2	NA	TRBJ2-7	TGTGCCAGCAGCCTCCTAGCGGGGGGGCCCTACGAGCAGTACTTC	CASSLLAGGPYEQYF
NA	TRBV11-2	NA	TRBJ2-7	TGTGCCAGCAGCCGGGACCCTTTTAGTTACGAGCAGTACTTC	CASSRDPFSYEQYF
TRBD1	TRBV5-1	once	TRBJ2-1	TGCGCCAGCAGCTCTACAGGGGGCAACTACAATGAGCAGTTCTTC	CASSSTGGNYNEQFF
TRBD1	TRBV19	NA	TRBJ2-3	TGTGCCAGTAGTACTGGGACAGGGGGGTTTTTCACAGATACGCAGTATTTT	CASSTGTGGFFTDTQYF
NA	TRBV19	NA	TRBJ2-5	TGTGCCAGTAGTATAGGTTCGGGCATTACAGCAGAGACCCAGTACTTC	CASSIGSGITAETQYF
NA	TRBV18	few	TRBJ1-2	TGTGCCAGCTCACACAGGGAAAACTATGGCTACACCTTC	CASSHRENYGYTF
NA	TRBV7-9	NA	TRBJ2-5	TGTGCCAGCAGCCACGGACAGGGAGGGTTGTTGGGGACCCAGTACTTC	CASSHGQGGLLGTQYF
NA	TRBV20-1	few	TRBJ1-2	TGCAGTGCTAGAGGTGGCTACACCTTC	CSARGGYTF
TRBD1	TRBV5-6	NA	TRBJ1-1	TGTGCCAGCAGCTTGGAGGACCGGATTGGGACAGGGAGGGTTTATTTCTTT	CASSLEDRIGTGRVYFF
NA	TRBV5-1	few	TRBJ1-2	TGCGCCAGCAGCGTTAGCTCCACTGGACTTCTTTATGGCTACACCTTC	CASSVSSTGLLYGYTF
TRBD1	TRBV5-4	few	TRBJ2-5	TGTGCCAGCAGCACCCGGACAGGCCTGAAAGGGGAGACCCAGTACTTC	CASSTRTGLKGETQYF
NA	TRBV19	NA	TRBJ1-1	TGTGCCAGTAGTATAATGGTGAGCACCCAGAACACTGAAGCTTTCTTT	CASSIMVSTQNTEAFF
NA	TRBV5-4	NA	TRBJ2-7	TGTGCCAGCAGCTTGTCCGGCTATTCCTACGAGCAGTACTTC	CASSLSGYSYEQYF
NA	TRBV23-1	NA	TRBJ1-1	TGCGCCAGCAGTCAGTCAACCGGGGCGAACACTGAAGCTTTCTTT	CASSQSTGANTEAFF
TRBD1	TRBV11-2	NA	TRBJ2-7	TGTGCCAGCAGGCAAAAGAACGGACAGGGAGGGCAGTACTTC	CASRQKNGQGGQYF
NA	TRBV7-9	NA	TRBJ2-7	TGTGCCAGCGCCTTTTCCCCCACCTACGAGCAGTACTTC	CASAFSPTYEQYF
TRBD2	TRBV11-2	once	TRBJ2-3	TGTGCCAGCAGCGCGGGAGCATGGACAGATACGCAGTATTTT	CASSAGAWTDTQYF